The clone carrying this T cell receptor beta chain has a handful of counts. Its antigen is currently unknown. The V gene's germline CDR1 is MDHEN and CDR2 SYDVKM. The CDR3 covers 15 residues. Trimming cost V 4 bases and J 4 bases, with 17 bases left between them. These data come from a study of T cell repertoires in cytomegalovirus infection. Study-wide context: TCR beta signatures that were public indicated CMV infection and matching HLA type. Findings and limits, study-wide: The study identified carriers of CMV plus the relevant HLA from cumulative public TCR beta family frequency. CMV-specific TCR beta clonotypes restricted by HLA-C dominated the ex vivo response.

TCRdb re-analysed the reads in MiXCR, keeping a single row per CDR3 protein. The sample lists about 740,000 distinct CDR3 sequences, about a third occurring once. The source of this sequence is a human donor in good health (CMV status not recorded). Some clones in this sample may be carry-over from other donors' samples. J is TRBJ2-7 and V is TRBV28; weak D call: TRBD1 (5 bases). Sequencing used PBMCs. For the CDR3, the DNA is TGTGCCAGCAGTTCGAGTGGAAACCAGGGTTACGAGCAGTACTTC. Encoded protein: CASSSSGNQGYEQYF.